One T cell receptor (beta chain) is described in this entry. Its specificity is not known. The sample belongs to a study of CXCR3-negative and CXCR3-positive naive CD8 T cells. Overall study context: For each library, about 1.5 +/- 0.3 million TRB reads were obtained, some 140 million in total.

Libraries were UMI-labeled 5' RACE TRB cDNA. TCRdb processed the 5' RACE reads again and assigns one entry to each CDR3 protein, with no DNA. Here the sample table reports 6,500 to 7,500 distinct CDR3 sequences. Phenotypically, naive CD8+ T cells corresponded to CD45RO-CCR7+CD27+CD95-. The CDR3 runs 14 residues. CDR1 and CDR2 from the germline V gene are SGHDT and YYEEEE. Points from the study as a whole: Naive cells that were CXCR3-positive had more hydrophobic TRB CDR3s (compared with CXCR3-negative naive cells). After cryopreservation, CXCR3 expression dropped partially; most assays used fresh PBMCs.

The chain is built from TRBV5-6 and TRBJ2-3; TCRdb calls TRBD1, which cannot be checked without DNA. The clonotype was recovered from a human donor in good health. Some clones in this sample may be carry-over from other donors' samples. Sequenced input: naive CXCR3- CD8+ T cells from blood. Subset specified: CD45RO-CCR7+CD27+CD95- naive CD8+ T cells lacking CXCR3 (TNR3-). The CDR3 reads CASSFEGVRDTQYF.